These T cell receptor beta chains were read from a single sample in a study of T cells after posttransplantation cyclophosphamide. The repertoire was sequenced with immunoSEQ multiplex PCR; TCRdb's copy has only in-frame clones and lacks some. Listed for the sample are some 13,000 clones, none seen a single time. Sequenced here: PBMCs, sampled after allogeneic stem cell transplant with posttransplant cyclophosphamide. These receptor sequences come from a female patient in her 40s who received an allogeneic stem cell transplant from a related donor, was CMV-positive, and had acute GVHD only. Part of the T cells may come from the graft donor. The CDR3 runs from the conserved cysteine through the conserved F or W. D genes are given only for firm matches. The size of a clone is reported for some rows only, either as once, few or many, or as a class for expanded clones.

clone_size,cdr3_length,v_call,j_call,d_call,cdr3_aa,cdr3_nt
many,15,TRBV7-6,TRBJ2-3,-,CASSLGTVFADTQYF,TGTGCCAGCAGCTTAGGGACAGTTTTTGCAGATACGCAGTATTTT
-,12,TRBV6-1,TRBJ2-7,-,CASSVVGSEQYF,TGTGCCAGCAGTGTAGTAGGGAGCGAGCAGTACTTC
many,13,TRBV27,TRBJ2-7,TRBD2,CASGGGPTYEQYF,TGTGCCAGCGGGGGGGGACCCACCTACGAGCAGTACTTC
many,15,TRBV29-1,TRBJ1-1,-,CSVAQAPGTGAEAFF,TGCAGCGTTGCGCAGGCCCCGGGCACAGGCGCTGAAGCTTTCTTT
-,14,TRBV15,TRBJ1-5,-,CATSRGYSESPQHF,TGTGCCACCAGCAGAGGTTACAGTGAGTCGCCCCAGCATTTT
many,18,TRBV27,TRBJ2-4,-,CASSPVGGRVGAKNIQYF,TGTGCCAGCAGTCCGGTGGGGGGGCGGGTTGGAGCCAAAAACATTCAGTACTTC
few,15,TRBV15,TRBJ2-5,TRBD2,CATSRQTSGIETQYF,TGTGCCACCAGCAGACAAACTAGCGGGATAGAGACCCAGTACTTC
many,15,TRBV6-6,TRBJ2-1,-,CASSYVAGPYNEQFF,TGTGCCAGCAGTTATGTTGCGGGCCCCTACAATGAGCAGTTCTTC
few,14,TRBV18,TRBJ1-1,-,CASSSFRGVTEAFF,TGTGCCAGCTCCTCTTTCAGGGGCGTCACTGAAGCTTTCTTT
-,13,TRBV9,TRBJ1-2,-,CASSVAGGHGYTF,TGTGCCAGCAGCGTAGCGGGAGGGCACGGCTACACCTTC
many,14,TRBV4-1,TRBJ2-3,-,CASSQDRNTDTQYF,TGCGCCAGCAGCCAAGACAGGAACACAGATACGCAGTATTTT
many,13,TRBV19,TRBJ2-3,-,CASSLRPADTQYF,TGTGCCAGTAGCCTCCGACCAGCGGATACGCAGTATTTT
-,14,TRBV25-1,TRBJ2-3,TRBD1,CASTGGPGADTQYF,TGTGCCAGTACAGGGGGCCCCGGGGCAGATACGCAGTATTTT
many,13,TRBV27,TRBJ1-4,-,CASSFQGREKLFF,TGTGCCAGCAGTTTCCAGGGCAGAGAAAAACTGTTTTTT
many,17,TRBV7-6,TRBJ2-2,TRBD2,CASSLVPSSGGTGELFF,TGTGCCAGCAGCTTAGTACCCTCTAGCGGGGGGACCGGGGAGCTGTTTTTT
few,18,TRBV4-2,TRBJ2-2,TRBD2,CASSQSSAGGPDTGELFF,TGTGCCAGCAGCCAGTCATCAGCGGGAGGGCCAGACACCGGGGAGCTGTTTTTT
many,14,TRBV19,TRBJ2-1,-,CASSRGSSSNEQFF,TGTGCCAGTAGTAGAGGGAGTTCTAGCAATGAGCAGTTCTTC
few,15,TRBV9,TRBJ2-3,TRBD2,CASSRGGGATDTQYF,TGTGCCAGCAGCCGGGGCGGGGGGGCCACAGATACGCAGTATTTT
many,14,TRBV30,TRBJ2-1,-,CAWSQDSNYNEQFF,TGTGCCTGGAGTCAGGACAGCAACTACAATGAGCAGTTCTTC
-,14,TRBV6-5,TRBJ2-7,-,CASTPGPGAYEQYF,TGTGCCAGCACCCCCGGCCCAGGGGCCTACGAGCAGTACTTC
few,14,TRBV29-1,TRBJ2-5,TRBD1,CSVEGQQGMETQYF,TGCAGCGTTGAAGGCCAACAGGGGATGGAGACCCAGTACTTC
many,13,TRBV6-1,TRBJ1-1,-,CASIPGAKTEAFF,TGTGCCAGCATACCAGGGGCGAAGACTGAAGCTTTCTTT
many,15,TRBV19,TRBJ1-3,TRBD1,CASSAQGASGNTIYF,TGTGCCAGTAGTGCACAGGGGGCATCTGGAAACACCATATATTTT
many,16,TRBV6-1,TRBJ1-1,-,CASSEEYRAGDTEAFF,TGTGCCAGCAGTGAAGAATACAGGGCTGGGGACACTGAAGCTTTCTTT
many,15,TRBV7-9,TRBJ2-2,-,CASSLGRGRTGELFF,TGTGCCAGCAGCTTGGGTCGGGGGAGGACCGGGGAGCTGTTTTTT
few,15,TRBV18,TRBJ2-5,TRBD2,CASSPGLERKETQYF,TGTGCCAGCTCACCTGGACTAGAGAGGAAAGAGACCCAGTACTTC
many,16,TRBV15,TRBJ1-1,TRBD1,CATSRPGQGRNTEAFF,TGTGCCACCAGCAGGCCGGGACAGGGGAGGAACACTGAAGCTTTCTTT
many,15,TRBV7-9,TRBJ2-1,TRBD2,CASSLLGGGYNEQFF,TGTGCCAGCAGCCTCCTTGGGGGAGGGTACAATGAGCAGTTCTTC
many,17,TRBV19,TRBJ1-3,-,CASSMLRAINSGNTIYF,TGTGCCAGTAGTATGTTGCGGGCGATAAACTCTGGAAACACCATATATTTT
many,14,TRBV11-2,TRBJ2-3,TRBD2,CASSLAGGPDTQYF,TGTGCCAGCAGCTTAGCGGGGGGGCCAGATACGCAGTATTTT
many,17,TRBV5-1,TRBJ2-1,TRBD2,CASSLSASGSSYNEQFF,TGCGCCAGCAGCTTGTCGGCTAGCGGGAGCTCCTACAATGAGCAGTTCTTC
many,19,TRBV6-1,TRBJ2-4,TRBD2,CASSGTLREGLGAKNIQYF,TGTGCCAGCAGTGGCACGCTTCGGGAGGGACTAGGAGCCAAAAACATTCAGTACTTC
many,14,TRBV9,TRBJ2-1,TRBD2,CASSVSGSYNEQFF,TGTGCCAGCAGCGTGAGCGGGAGCTACAATGAGCAGTTCTTC
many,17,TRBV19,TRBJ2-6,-,CASSIDESWSGANVLTF,TGTGCCAGTAGTATAGATGAAAGTTGGAGTGGGGCCAACGTCCTGACTTTC
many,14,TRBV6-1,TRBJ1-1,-,CASSESTSNTEAFF,TGTGCCAGCAGTGAGTCGACATCGAACACTGAAGCTTTCTTT